This T cell receptor (beta chain) was profiled in a study of radiotherapy plus CTLA-4 blockade in lung cancer. On the study more broadly: Objective response was observed in around a sixth of patients, and disease control in 30% to 35%. Overall study findings and caveats: With interferon-beta, early dynamics of blood T cell clones were reported to best predict response. In blood, tumor-derived TCR clones expanded after radiotherapy plus ipilimumab.

This CDR3 contains 14 residues. V was trimmed by 5 bases and J by 7 bases, leaving 15 bases between them. Germline V CDR1 and CDR2: LNHDA, SQIVND (reference sequence). In the case of this clone: The antigen remains undetermined.

The method was immunoSEQ multiplex PCR; TCRdb's version includes in-frame clones alone and lacks a portion of them. There are approximately 28,000 clones in the sample; 79% occur only once, and roughly a sixth lies in the top ten. People whose metastatic non-small-cell lung cancer was chemo-refractory got focal radiation along with CTLA-4 blockade by ipilimumab. The sample consisted of peripheral blood, taken from a patient treated with radiotherapy plus ipilimumab. The chain employs TRBV19 and TRBJ1-5, with unresolved D. The receptor was isolated from a human donor with non-small cell lung cancer that progressed on radiotherapy plus ipilimumab. CDR3 amino acids: CASSPLNSGQPQHF. The CDR3 DNA sequence: TGTGCCAGTAGTCCCCTCAACTCGGGCCAGCCCCAGCATTTT.